Below, 4 T cell receptor beta chains from the same sample are listed, as sequenced in a study of T cell repertoires in cytomegalovirus infection. These receptors have no identified antigens. TCRdb re-called the reads with MiXCR, one entry per CDR3 protein. The sample gives roughly 500,000 distinct CDR3 sequences, around 35% of which show up once; roughly 16% is in the top ten. Sequencing was performed on cultured PBMCs, taken from culture after CMV antigen stimulation. These receptors were collected from a human donor in good health (CMV status not recorded). Some clones in this sample may be carry-over from other donors' samples.

This clonotype was observed a handful of times. The chain has TRBV7-6 and TRBJ2-2, with 10 bases fitting TRBD1. Germline trimming cut 3 bases from V and 2 bases from J; bases unmatched to any gene: 9. CDR1 is SGHVS and CDR2 is FNYEAQ in the germline V gene. This CDR3 is built from 18 residues. This CDR3 is CASSFRTGGGRNTGELFF. CDR3 DNA: TGTGCCAGCAGCTTCCGGACAGGGGGAGGCCGTAACACCGGGGAGCTGTTTTTT.

This chain uses TRBV24-1 with TRBJ2-3; 10 nucleotides match TRBD2. The length of the CDR3 is 16 residues. Trimming at V came to 7 bases and at J to 3 bases, leaving 9 bases not matched to a gene. Germline CDR1 reads KGHDR; CDR2 reads SFDVKD. This chain's CDR3 is CATSDPSGRRTDTQYF. CDR3 nucleotides: TGTGCCACCAGCGACCCTAGCGGGAGAAGAACAGATACGCAGTATTTT.

The J gene is TRBJ1-2, the V gene TRBV11-2; D is unclear. The germline V gene encodes CDR1 SGHAT and CDR2 FQNNGV. The CDR3 covers 13 residues. V dropped 4 bases and J dropped 8 bases, with 14 bases sitting between them. The CDR3 nucleotides read TGTGCCAGCAGCTCCGAGTGGGCGGAGGGCTACACCTTC. This encodes CASSSEWAEGYTF.

This clonotype was counted at least ten times. J is TRBJ2-7 and V is TRBV10-3; D could derive from TRBD1 or TRBD2 (5 bases each). The CDR3 has 12 residues. Germline V gives CDR1 ENHRY, CDR2 SYGVKD. V was pared by 2 bases and J by 5 bases, with 7 bases between. The CDR3 DNA follows: TGTGCCATCAGTGAGGTGGGGGACGAGCAGTACTTC. Encoded protein: CAISEVGDEQYF.